These 26 T cell receptor beta chains were all obtained from the same sample, sequenced in a study of Tregs in tolerant kidney transplant recipients. Profiling relied on immunoSEQ multiplex PCR, and the TCRdb table lists in-frame clones only, not all of them. The table lists tens of thousands of clones, approximately 90% of them singletons. The sequenced sample was CD8+ T cells from blood. The receptors were sampled from a human donor in good health.

This chain uses TRBV5-1 with TRBJ2-7, with D possibly matching TRBD1 (5 bases). Germline V gives CDR1 SGHRS, CDR2 YFSETQ. V was shortened by 0 bases and J by 0 bases, with 7 bases between the two germline ends. The CDR3 sequence is 14 residues long. CDR3 residues: CASSLGQTSYEQYF. The CDR3 DNA reads TGCGCCAGCAGCTTGGGACAGACCTCCTACGAGCAGTACTTC. Full variable domain (rest looked up from reference TRBV5-1 and TRBJ2-7): KAGVTQTPRYLIKTRGQQVTLSCSPISGHRSVSWYQQTPGQGLQFLFEYFSETQRNKGNFPGRFSGRQFSNSRSEMNVSTLELGDSALYLCASSLGQTSYEQYFGPGTRLTVT.

The genes are TRBV2 and TRBJ1-1; D gene unclear. Germline assignment: CDR1 SNHLY and CDR2 FYNNEI. V lost 7 bases, J lost 10 bases, and 16 bases lay in between. The CDR3 loop spans 12 amino acids. The CDR3 is CASILGGRGAFF. CDR3 bases: TGTGCCAGCATCCTAGGTGGTCGGGGAGCTTTCTTT. Full variable domain (outside the CDR3, taken from reference TRBV2 and TRBJ1-1): EPEVTQTPSHQVTQMGQEVILRCVPISNHLYFYWYRQILGQKVEFLVSFYNNEISEKSEIFDDQFSVERPDGSNFTLKIRSTKLEDSAMYFCASILGGRGAFFGQGTRLTVV.

This chain joins TRBV5-6 and TRBJ2-3; a possible D gene is TRBD2 (6 bases). Germline lookup yields CDR1 SGHDT and CDR2 YYEEEE. Trimming removed 0 bases from V and 0 bases from J, with 17 bases in between. The CDR3 is 18 residues long. DNA for the CDR3: TGTGCCAGCAGCTTGGGAGCGGCCGGGGGATTCAGCACAGATACGCAGTATTTT. Protein product: CASSLGAAGGFSTDTQYF.

The V and J genes are TRBV25-1 and TRBJ1-1, with D perhaps matching TRBD1 (6 bases). Trimming stripped 6 bases from V and 5 bases from J, with 13 bases between. There are 13 residues in the CDR3. Germline loops: CDR1 MGHDK, CDR2 SYGVNS. CDR3 sequence (DNA): TGTGCCAGCAGCTACAGGGTCGGGACTGAAGCTTTCTTT. Protein product: CASSYRVGTEAFF.

The chain is built from TRBV6-6 and TRBJ2-3, with D perhaps given as TRBD1 or TRBD2 (5 bases each). The V end lost 6 bases, the J end lost 6 bases, and 16 bases lay between the germline ends. CDR1 and CDR2 from the germline V gene are MNHNY and SVGAGI (reference sequence). This CDR3 is built from 14 residues. DNA of the CDR3: TGTGCCAGCAGACCGTCGGGGCTGGAGGATACGCAGTATTTT. Its translation is CASRPSGLEDTQYF.

This chain connects TRBV5-1 to TRBJ2-3, with D perhaps matching TRBD1 (6 bases). Per the germline V gene, CDR1 is SGHRS and CDR2 is YFSETQ. The CDR3 is 14 residues long. Trimming pared 1 base from V and 2 bases from J, leaving 8 bases between. The CDR3 protein is CASSLTGYTDTQYF. In DNA form, the CDR3 reads TGCGCCAGCAGCTTGACAGGGTACACAGATACGCAGTATTTT.

The chain recombines TRBV27 with TRBJ2-1; unclear D gene. CDR3 length: 17 amino acids. V lost 6 bases and J lost 8, with 26 bases in between. Germline lookup yields CDR1 MNHEY and CDR2 SMNVEV (reference sequence). CDR3 nucleotide sequence: TGTGCCAGCAGCCAATCGGCGACATCCTCTACACTCGATGAGCAGTTCTTC. Translating gives CASSQSATSSTLDEQFF.

The chain links TRBV7-6 to TRBJ1-3; TRBD1 is a possible D gene (5 bases). V shed 2 bases and J shed 0 bases, with 11 bases lying between them. Germline assignment: CDR1 SGHVS and CDR2 FNYEAQ. This CDR3 region has 16 residues. The CDR3 reads CASSLWGGVSGNTIYF. CDR3 nucleotide sequence: TGTGCCAGCAGCTTATGGGGGGGGGTCTCTGGAAACACCATATATTTT.

V gene TRBV7-9 combines with J gene TRBJ2-2, with 8 bases fitting TRBD1. The CDR3 has 16 residues. Per germline, CDR1 SEHNR and CDR2 FQNEAQ (reference sequence). V was pared by 3 bases and J by 6 bases, with 9 bases of the junction left unmatched. The CDR3 DNA reads as TGTGCCAGCAGCTTGGTTTGGCAGGGGGCGGCCGGGGAGCTGTTTTTT. Amino acids: CASSLVWQGAAGELFF.

The table lists this clone with a few counts. The chain couples TRBV7-6 to TRBJ2-3; a weak D match, TRBD1 (6 bases). The germline V gene has CDR1 SGHVS and CDR2 FNYEAQ. The CDR3 is 16 amino acids. Deletions cut 4 bases from V and 2 bases from J, with 16 bases between. CDR3 in amino acids: CASSSTGISNTDTQYF. Here the CDR3 DNA reads TGTGCCAGCAGCTCCACAGGGATCTCGAACACAGATACGCAGTATTTT.

The rearrangement links TRBV30 to TRBJ1-2, with D perhaps matching TRBD1 (6 bases). The CDR3 spans 15 residues. CDR1 is GTSNPN, CDR2 SVGIG, per germline (reference sequence). V lost 0 bases to trimming and J lost 1 base, with 12 bases between them. CDR3 amino acids: CAWSVGQGHNYGYTF. CDR3 DNA sequence: TGTGCCTGGAGTGTAGGGCAGGGACATAACTATGGCTACACCTTC. The full variable domain, with the rest looked up from reference TRBV30 and TRBJ1-2, is SQTIHQWPATLVQPVGSPLSLECTVEGTSNPNLYWYRQAAGRGLQLLFYSVGIGQISSEVPQNLSASRPQDRQFILSSKKLLLSDSGFYLCAWSVGQGHNYGYTFGSGTRLTVV.

The chain has TRBV18 and TRBJ2-1; 10 bases are shared with TRBD2. Germline-derived CDR1 and CDR2 are KGHSH and LQKENI. J gave up 4 bases and V 6 bases, and 12 bases lay outside the gene matches. The CDR3 contains 17 residues. CDR3 loop: CASSPKFLAGDYNEQFF. In DNA, the CDR3 is TGTGCCAGCTCGCCGAAATTTCTAGCGGGGGATTACAATGAGCAGTTCTTC.

V usage is TRBV13 and J usage is TRBJ2-7; 9 nucleotides line up with TRBD1. The CDR3 has 19 amino acids. V trimming: 5 bases; J trimming: 0 bases; junction bases outside the gene matches: 17. The V gene's germline CDR1 is PRHDT and CDR2 FYEKMQ (reference sequence). The CDR3 coding sequence is TGTGCCAGCAGCCCCCTAGGGACAGGGTCGGATAAAAGCTCCTACGAGCAGTACTTC. Translating gives CASSPLGTGSDKSSYEQYF.

This chain connects TRBV9 to TRBJ1-6, with TRBD1 matching 7 bases. The CDR3 length is 15 residues. Germline CDR1 reads SGDLS; CDR2 reads YYNGEE. Unmatched junction bases numbered 1, after V lost 0 bases and J lost 4 bases. This chain's CDR3 is CASSVETGYNSPLHF. The DNA of the CDR3 is TGTGCCAGCAGCGTAGAGACAGGGTATAATTCACCCCTCCACTTT.

The CDR3 region is CASGHSGEGTF. The DNA for the CDR3 is TGTGCCAGCGGCCATTCGGGGGAGGGCACCTTC. V is TRBV6-6 and J is TRBJ1-2; D perhaps matches TRBD1 (5 bases). The CDR3 runs to 11 residues. V was pared by 8 bases and J by 13 bases, with 17 bases between. Germline CDR1 is MNHNY and CDR2 is SVGAGI (reference sequence).

The V and J genes are TRBV5-1 and TRBJ2-5; either TRBD1 or TRBD2 may fit D (6 bases each). The germline gives CDR1 SGHRS, CDR2 YFSETQ. This CDR3 contains 15 residues. V lost 6 bases and J 3 bases, leaving 18 bases between the germline ends. The CDR3 nucleotides are TGCGCCAGCACCCTGACGGGGGCTAGAGAAGAGACCCAGTACTTC. Amino acids: CASTLTGAREETQYF. The whole variable domain, filled in from reference TRBV5-1 and TRBJ2-5, reads KAGVTQTPRYLIKTRGQQVTLSCSPISGHRSVSWYQQTPGQGLQFLFEYFSETQRNKGNFPGRFSGRQFSNSRSEMNVSTLELGDSALYLCASTLTGAREETQYFGPGTRLLVL.

This clone was observed once. The rearrangement links TRBV5-1 to TRBJ2-3; 8 positions match TRBD2. The CDR3 is 17 residues long. Germline V gene lookup returns CDR1 SGHRS and CDR2 YFSETQ. V shed 4 bases, J shed 0 bases, and the junction held 10 bases outside the gene matches. This CDR3 is CASSLYPGLESTDTQYF. DNA of the CDR3: TGCGCCAGCAGCCTTTATCCGGGACTAGAAAGCACAGATACGCAGTATTTT.

The chain uses TRBV6-6 and TRBJ2-2, with D hard to call. Germline V gene lookup returns CDR1 MNHNY and CDR2 SVGAGI (reference sequence). Between the trimmed V and J ends, which lost 4 bases and 6 bases, there was a span of 9 bases. CDR3 length equals 13 residues. In nucleotides, the CDR3 is TGTGCCAGCAGTTCGTCCGAGGCCGGGGAGCTGTTTTTT. Protein product: CASSSSEAGELFF.

The rearrangement uses TRBV15 and TRBJ2-3; weak D call: TRBD1 (6 bases). This CDR3 comprises 15 residues. V was shortened by 5 bases and J by 1 base, with 13 bases between the two germline ends. The germline gives CDR1 LNHNV, CDR2 YYDKDF (reference sequence). CDR3 loop: CATSGWAGGTDTQYF. DNA of the CDR3: TGTGCCACCAGCGGCTGGGCAGGGGGCACAGATACGCAGTATTTT. The full variable domain, rest sourced from reference TRBV15 and TRBJ2-3, is DAMVIQNPRYQVTQFGKPVTLSCSQTLNHNVMYWYQQKSSQAPKLLFHYYDKDFNNEADTPDNFQSRRPNTSFCFLDIRSPGLGDTAMYLCATSGWAGGTDTQYFGPGTRLTVL.

V gene TRBV12-5 combines with J gene TRBJ2-7; a possible D gene is TRBD1 (6 bases). Germline values: CDR1 LGHNT, CDR2 FRNRAP. Trimming shortened V by 5 bases and J by 2 bases, and 7 bases separated the two germline ends. This CDR3 comprises 12 residues. The CDR3 spells CASGQGTYEQYF. In DNA, the CDR3 is TGTGCTAGTGGTCAGGGGACCTACGAGCAGTACTTC.

This clone was found once. The chain links TRBV11-2 to TRBJ2-1; 12 bases fit TRBD2. The CDR3 runs to 17 residues. V was clipped by 6 bases and J by 5 bases; unmatched bases: 11. Germline CDR1 is SGHAT and CDR2 is FQNNGV. This chain's CDR3 is CASSSSSGGVRDNEQFF. CDR3 nucleotides: TGTGCCAGCAGTAGCTCTAGCGGGGGGGTCCGGGACAATGAGCAGTTCTTC.

The V gene is TRBV5-6, the J gene TRBJ2-3; TRBD2 agrees at 9 bases. Germline-derived CDR1 and CDR2 are SGHDT and YYEEEE. This CDR3 has 16 amino acids. V was clipped by 3 bases and J by 6 bases; unmatched bases: 11. The DNA for the CDR3 is TGTGCCAGCAGCTGGGGGCGCGGGGGGGCCCGGGATACGCAGTATTTT. Amino acid sequence: CASSWGRGGARDTQYF. Full variable domain (outside the CDR3, taken from reference TRBV5-6 and TRBJ2-3): DAGVTQSPTHLIKTRGQQVTLRCSPKSGHDTVSWYQQALGQGPQFIFQYYEEEERQRGNFPDRFSGHQFPNYSSELNVNALLLGDSALYLCASSWGRGGARDTQYFGPGTRLTVL.

The chain couples TRBV5-8 to TRBJ2-1, with D possibly matching TRBD1 (6 bases). Trimming shortened V by 4 bases and J by 14 bases, and 16 bases separated the two germline ends. CDR3 size: 12 residues. In germline, CDR1 is SGHTS, CDR2 YDEGEE. CDR3 nucleotide sequence: TGTGCCAGCAGCATTCGACAGGCGGCCGAGTTCTTC. This sequence encodes CASSIRQAAEFF.

The table lists this clone with a count of one. This chain links TRBV13 with TRBJ1-2; 9 bases fit TRBD1. The CDR3 contains 15 residues. V gave up 0 bases and J gave up 5 bases; unmatched junction bases: 4. In germline, CDR1 is PRHDT, CDR2 FYEKMQ (reference sequence). The CDR3 DNA reads as TGTGCCAGCAGCTTAGGACCGGGACAGGGATATGGCTACACCTTC. It encodes CASSLGPGQGYGYTF.

The CDR3 protein is CASSLYSRSTLAKNIQYF. The CDR3 nucleotides are TGTGCCAGCAGCTTATATTCGAGAAGCACACTAGCCAAAAACATTCAGTACTTC. The V call is TRBV7-2, the J call TRBJ2-4, with D unclear. CDR1 and CDR2 (germline): SGHTA, FQGNSA. The length of the CDR3 is 18 residues. V was clipped by 2 bases and J by 0 bases, with 17 bases between them. Combining the CDR3 with reference TRBV7-2 and TRBJ2-4 gives the whole variable domain GAGVSQSPSNKVTEKGKDVELRCDPISGHTALYWYRQSLGQGLEFLIYFQGNSAPDKSGLPSDRFSAERTGGSVSTLTIQRTQQEDSAVYLCASSLYSRSTLAKNIQYFGAGTRLSVL.

CDR3 bases: TGCGCCAGCAGCTTGGCCGGCGGGGGAGGCTACGAGCAGTACTTC. Translating it yields CASSLAGGGGYEQYF. This chain uses TRBV5-1 with TRBJ2-7; TRBD2 agrees at 7 bases. The CDR3 is 15 amino acids. V lost 0 bases, J lost 3 bases, and 6 bases stayed unmatched. Germline CDR1 is SGHRS and CDR2 is YFSETQ.